One sample yielded the 19 T cell receptor beta chains listed below, sequenced in a study of Ad26.COV2.S vaccination and SARS-CoV-2 variants. The protocol was immunoSEQ multiplex PCR, while the TCRdb copy is restricted to in-frame clones and leaves out a portion. The sample contains roughly 510,000 clones, roughly nine tenths of which appear only once. Treatment of the sample: roughly 18 received Ad26.COV2.S at low or high dose, single or two shots; 5 received placebo; per-sample allocation not given. All samples were drawn on day 63, counting from the first vaccine or placebo injection. The material was peripheral blood, obtained in a trial of Ad26.COV2.S vaccine versus placebo. These receptors came from a person aged 18-65 years who received the Ad26.COV2.S COVID-19 vaccine or a placebo.

The chain carries TRBV28 and TRBJ1-2; tentative D call: TRBD1 (5 bases). CDR3 size: 13 residues. V was trimmed by 3 bases and J by 14 bases, leaving 19 bases between them. Germline assignment: CDR1 MDHEN and CDR2 SYDVKM. CDR3 sequence: CASSLAQSGARTF. The CDR3 DNA reads as TGTGCCAGCAGTTTGGCTCAGTCCGGGGCTCGGACCTTC.

The rearrangement joins TRBV5-1 to TRBJ1-1; D is unresolved. Looked up from germline, CDR1 is SGHRS and CDR2 is YFSETQ. This CDR3 is built from 14 residues. Deletions cut 0 bases from V and 2 bases from J, with 8 bases between. CDR3 bases: TGCGCCAGCAGCTTGGGCGGTCCAAACACTGAAGCTTTCTTT. It codes for CASSLGGPNTEAFF. Variable domain in full (rest from reference TRBV5-1 and TRBJ1-1): KAGVTQTPRYLIKTRGQQVTLSCSPISGHRSVSWYQQTPGQGLQFLFEYFSETQRNKGNFPGRFSGRQFSNSRSEMNVSTLELGDSALYLCASSLGGPNTEAFFGQGTRLTVV.

This clone appeared a few times. The chain links TRBV5-4 to TRBJ2-5; 7 nucleotides line up with TRBD1. Germline loops: CDR1 SGHNT, CDR2 YYREEE (reference sequence). CDR3 size: 13 residues. V gave up 4 bases and J gave up 1 base; unmatched junction bases: 1. The CDR3 is CASSRDSQETQYF. The DNA for the CDR3 is TGTGCCAGCAGCCGGGACAGCCAAGAGACCCAGTACTTC.

The V and J genes are TRBV10-3 and TRBJ1-5, with a possible D match to TRBD1 (6 bases). This CDR3 comprises 13 residues. Germline V gives CDR1 ENHRY, CDR2 SYGVKD. The V gene lost 10 bases and the J gene lost 1 base, with 11 bases spanning the gap. CDR3 DNA: TGTGCCACGGGCACAGGGAGCAATCAGCCCCAGCATTTT. This gives the protein CATGTGSNQPQHF.

This sequence joins TRBV19 and TRBJ1-4; D gene unclear. The CDR3 extends over 16 amino acids. V lost 7 bases, J lost 8 bases, and 23 bases lay in between. Germline CDR1 and CDR2: LNHDA and SQIVND (reference sequence). The CDR3: CASTNRGMAGGEKLFF. The CDR3 DNA reads as TGTGCCAGTACCAATCGGGGAATGGCAGGCGGCGAAAAACTGTTTTTT.

This chain uses TRBV6-1 with TRBJ1-4, with D perhaps matching TRBD1 (5 bases). Germline assignment: CDR1 MNHNS and CDR2 SASEGT. Trimming took 2 bases from V and 12 from J, leaving 16 bases between them. The CDR3 is 14 amino acids. CDR3 protein: CASSESWGGGELFF. CDR3 sequence (DNA): TGTGCCAGCAGTGAATCGTGGGGGGGAGGGGAACTGTTTTTT.

J is TRBJ2-7 and V is TRBV7-2; TRBD2 matches 7 bases. V lost 1 base to trimming and J lost 2 bases; unmatched junction nucleotides: 14. Germline V CDR1 and CDR2: SGHTA, FQGNSA. The CDR3 is 18 residues long. CDR3 region: CASSLGRRVGGSPYEQYF. The DNA of the CDR3 is TGTGCCAGCAGCTTAGGGAGGAGGGTAGGCGGGAGCCCCTACGAGCAGTACTTC. The variable domain in full, completed from reference TRBV7-2 and TRBJ2-7, reads GAGVSQSPSNKVTEKGKDVELRCDPISGHTALYWYRQSLGQGLEFLIYFQGNSAPDKSGLPSDRFSAERTGGSVSTLTIQRTQQEDSAVYLCASSLGRRVGGSPYEQYFGPGTRLTVT.

Comments on this clone: Additional DNA sequences in this sample encode the identical CDR3. The genes are TRBV30 and TRBJ1-2, with D hard to call. V dropped 1 base and J dropped 2 bases, with 5 bases sitting between them. This CDR3 contains 12 residues. From germline, CDR1 is GTSNPN and CDR2 SVGIG (reference sequence). CDR3 residues: CAWSGSNYGYTF. The DNA for the CDR3 is TGTGCCTGGAGTGGCAGCAACTATGGCTACACCTTC.

V usage is TRBV7-2 and J usage is TRBJ2-5; 11 bases agree with TRBD2. V lost 1 base and J lost 5; bases outside the gene matches: 9. This CDR3 comprises 17 residues. Germline V gene data show CDR1 as SGHTA and CDR2 as FQGNSA. CDR3 nucleotide sequence: TGTGCCAGCAGCTTAGGGTGGCTAGCGGGAGGTCGGGAGACCCAGTACTTC. Translated: CASSLGWLAGGRETQYF. Together with reference TRBV7-2 and TRBJ2-5, the CDR3 gives the full variable domain: GAGVSQSPSNKVTEKGKDVELRCDPISGHTALYWYRQSLGQGLEFLIYFQGNSAPDKSGLPSDRFSAERTGGSVSTLTIQRTQQEDSAVYLCASSLGWLAGGRETQYFGPGTRLLVL.

This chain links TRBV2 with TRBJ2-1, with a tentative D call TRBD2 (6 bases). This CDR3 comprises 12 residues. Trimming cost V 8 bases and J 14 bases, with 19 bases left between them. CDR1 SNHLY and CDR2 FYNNEI come from the germline V gene. This CDR3 is CASWDGAPGEFF. The CDR3 nucleotides are TGTGCCAGCTGGGATGGGGCGCCGGGGGAGTTCTTC.

With regard to this clone: Additional DNA sequences in this sample encode the identical CDR3. The V and J genes are TRBV2 and TRBJ2-5; perhaps TRBD1 as D (6 bases). V dropped 4 bases and J dropped 0 bases, with 9 bases sitting between them. CDR3 length: 14 amino acids. The germline V gene has CDR1 SNHLY and CDR2 FYNNEI. Here the CDR3 reads CASSGGGYQETQYF. The CDR3 nucleotides read TGTGCCAGCAGTGGAGGGGGATACCAAGAGACCCAGTACTTC.

The gene calls are TRBV5-4 and TRBJ2-7, with 9 bases fitting TRBD1. V was pared by 4 bases and J by 6 bases, with 8 bases of the junction left unmatched. The CDR3 extends over 14 amino acids. The germline CDR1 and CDR2 sequences are SGHNT and YYREEE (reference sequence). DNA for the CDR3: TGTGCCAGCAGCGGAGGACAGGGGAGGGGCGAGCAGTACTTC. It specifies CASSGGQGRGEQYF.

V gene TRBV3-1 (or the pseudogene TRBV3-2) combines with J gene TRBJ2-3; the D call may be TRBD1 or TRBD2 (5 bases each). The CDR3 spans 15 residues. V lost 3 bases to trimming and J lost 3 bases, with 13 bases between them. The germline V gene encodes CDR1 LGHDT and CDR2 YNNKEL (reference sequence). The CDR3 DNA follows: TGTGCCAGCAGCCACAGCCTTGAGGGGACAGATACGCAGTATTTT. Protein: CASSHSLEGTDTQYF.

This clone came up once. The chain recombines TRBV13 with TRBJ2-6; D gene unclear. The germline V gene has CDR1 PRHDT and CDR2 FYEKMQ (reference sequence). Trimming cost V 2 bases and J 1 base, with 9 bases left between them. The CDR3 is 16 amino acids. Written as DNA, the CDR3 is TGTGCCAGCAGCTTAATGGGAAGGTCTGGGGCCAACGTCCTGACTTTC. Amino acid sequence: CASSLMGRSGANVLTF.

The chain recombines TRBV20-1 with TRBJ2-3, with D uncertain. CDR1 and CDR2 (germline): DFQATT, SNEGSKA (reference sequence). CDR3 length equals 10 residues. The CDR3: CTPAWNTQYF. The CDR3 DNA reads TGCACGCCCGCCTGGAATACGCAGTATTTT.

The chain is built from TRBV6-5 and TRBJ1-4, with 7 bases matching TRBD1. This CDR3 has 15 residues. Germline V gene data show CDR1 as MNHEY and CDR2 as SVGAGI. Germline trimming cut 5 bases from V and 3 bases from J; bases unmatched to any gene: 6. The CDR3 loop is CASSPRQGPNEKLFF. The CDR3 DNA reads as TGTGCCAGCAGTCCGAGACAGGGACCTAATGAAAAACTGTTTTTT.

The chain employs TRBV27 and TRBJ2-3; 7 bases line up with TRBD2. Germline CDR1 reads MNHEY; CDR2 reads SMNVEV (reference sequence). V was pared by 2 bases and J by 1 base, with 3 bases of the junction left unmatched. CDR3 size: 15 residues. The CDR3 DNA follows: TGTGCCAGCAGTTTAAGTCTAGCGGGCACAGATACGCAGTATTTT. Protein sequence: CASSLSLAGTDTQYF.

The rearrangement uses TRBV28 and TRBJ1-1; 9 bases match TRBD1. CDR3 length: 14 amino acids. The V and J ends lost 6 bases and 11 bases, in that order; junction bases with no gene match: 13. Germline V gene data show CDR1 as MDHEN and CDR2 as SYDVKM. The CDR3 sequence: CASRGVPGQGSAFF. The CDR3 DNA reads as TGTGCCAGCAGGGGAGTCCCGGGACAGGGCTCGGCTTTCTTT.

The V and J genes are TRBV19 and TRBJ1-1, with a weak D call TRBD1 (6 bases). V was pared by 3 bases and J by 3 bases, with 23 bases between. The CDR3 consists of 18 residues. Per germline, CDR1 LNHDA and CDR2 SQIVND (reference sequence). The CDR3, as DNA: TGTGCCAGTAGTATTGGTGCCAGGGGTTTTCGACAGGACACTGAAGCTTTCTTT. It specifies CASSIGARGFRQDTEAFF. Filled out from reference TRBV19 and TRBJ1-1, the complete variable domain reads DGGITQSPKYLFRKEGQNVTLSCEQNLNHDAMYWYRQDPGQGLRLIYYSQIVNDFQKGDIAEGYSVSREKKESFPLTVTSAQKNPTAFYLCASSIGARGFRQDTEAFFGQGTRLTVV.